This entry lists 8 T cell receptor beta chains sequenced from one sample in a study of CD8 T cells in Susac syndrome. Reverse transcription of roughly 0.5 to 1 ug RNA was carried out with random hexamers. TCRdb re-analysed the immunoSEQ multiplex PCR reads in MiXCR, keeping a single row per CDR3 protein. The data hold tens of thousands of distinct CDR3 sequences, with roughly 92% observed a single time. The specimen was CD8+ T cells from PBMCs. The receptors stem from a human donor in good health.

The chain carries TRBV7-9 and TRBJ1-6; D is undetermined. Between the trimmed V and J ends, which lost 6 bases and 7 bases, there was a span of 13 bases. Germline V gives CDR1 SEHNR, CDR2 FQNEAQ (reference sequence). The CDR3 extends over 14 amino acids. CDR3 residues: CASRPSVSNSPLHF. The CDR3 DNA reads as TGTGCCAGCAGGCCGTCTGTGTCGAATTCACCCCTCCACTTT.

This chain connects TRBV4-1 to TRBJ2-7, with TRBD1 identical over 9 bases. Germline V gene sequence: CDR1 MGHRA, CDR2 YSYEKL. J was trimmed by 2 bases and V by 3 bases; bases with no gene match: 5. The CDR3 covers 15 residues. The CDR3, as DNA: TGCGCCAGCAGCCAGAGGACAGGGGCCACCTACGAGCAGTACTTC. As protein: CASSQRTGATYEQYF.

V and J are TRBV3-1 and TRBJ1-5; the D is unclear. Trimming took 0 bases from V and 2 from J, leaving 11 bases between them. Germline V gene lookup returns CDR1 LGHDT and CDR2 YNNKEL (reference sequence). CDR3 length equals 16 residues. The CDR3 is CASSQDGGEGNQPQHF. The CDR3 DNA sequence: TGTGCCAGCAGCCAAGATGGCGGGGAGGGCAATCAGCCCCAGCATTTT.

V usage is TRBV11-2 and J usage is TRBJ2-4; no clear D gene. From germline, CDR1 is SGHAT and CDR2 FQNNGV. Trimming removed 4 bases at V and 1 base at J, with 14 bases between. The CDR3 has 16 residues. The CDR3 protein is CASSSPDRLAKNIQYF. The CDR3 DNA sequence: TGTGCCAGCAGCTCCCCGGACCGGTTGGCCAAAAACATTCAGTACTTC.

The CDR3 bases are TGTGCCAGCACCGTAGGACTAGTGGGACTCTACGAGCAGTACTTC. Its translation is CASTVGLVGLYEQYF. The chain carries TRBV2 and TRBJ2-7; 7 bases agree with TRBD2. V dropped 7 bases and J dropped 3; count of bases not matched to a gene: 12. The CDR3 totals 15 residues. The V gene's germline CDR1 is SNHLY and CDR2 FYNNEI.

The chain links TRBV4-1 to TRBJ1-1; D ambiguous. The length of the CDR3 is 13 residues. Germline lookup yields CDR1 MGHRA and CDR2 YSYEKL. Trimming pared 2 bases from V and 11 bases from J, leaving 15 bases between. The CDR3 protein is CASSQQDRRGAFF. Here the CDR3 DNA reads TGCGCCAGCAGCCAACAAGACCGTAGAGGGGCTTTCTTT.

V is TRBV6-2 or TRBV6-3 and J is TRBJ2-2, with a weak D call TRBD2 (6 bases). V dropped 7 bases and J dropped 5 bases, with 17 bases sitting between them. CDR1 and CDR2 (germline): MNHEY, SVGEGT. The CDR3 sequence is 15 residues long. CDR3 bases: TGTGCCAGCACCAGGCGGGGAGAAGGGACCGGGGAGCTGTTTTTT. Translated, it gives CASTRRGEGTGELFF.

The chain combines TRBV5-8 with TRBJ2-2; TRBD2 might be the D (5 bases). The CDR3 is 16 amino acids. CDR1 is SGHTS and CDR2 is YDEGEE in the germline V gene. Trimming cost V 0 bases and J 6 bases, with 15 bases left between them. CDR3 DNA: TGTGCCAGCAGCTTGGGCTTGCGGTGGGAGTCCGGGGAGCTGTTTTTT. Protein sequence: CASSLGLRWESGELFF.